This TCR beta chain is from a study of early T cells in non-severe SARS-CoV-2 infection. Overall study: Bulk RNA taken from unsorted whole blood was sequenced, leaving chains unpaired.

Individual cDNA molecules carried attached unique molecular identifiers. TCRdb ran MiXCR on the 5' RACE reads and lists one entry per CDR3 protein. Of tens of thousands of distinct CDR3 sequences listed, over 11% are singletons. Broader study findings: Using VDJdb, the matching emphasized anti-spike CD8 responses while missing private and CD4 specificities.

As to this clonotype: Its antigen is still unknown. It may be a read error: a sequence one base away is much more abundant.

CDR1 is SQVTM and CDR2 is ANQGSEA in the germline V gene. The CDR3 extends over 13 amino acids. This receptor was identified in an adult who was a healthcare worker with PCR-confirmed SARS-CoV-2 infection or an uninfected control (not recorded which). Sequencing was performed on whole blood. The genes are TRBV29-1 and TRBJ1-5; a weak D match, TRBD1 (5 bases). The CDR3 nucleotides are TGCAGCGTTGATACCGGGGCGGGTCAGCCCCAGCAATTT. This codes for CSVDTGAGQPQQF. Filled out from reference TRBV29-1 and TRBJ1-5, the complete variable domain reads SAVISQKPSRDICQRGTSLTIQCQVDSQVTMMFWYRQQPGQSLTLIATANQGSEATYESGFVIDKFPISRPNLTFSTLTVSNMSPEDSSIYLCSVDTGAGQPQQFGDGTRLSIL.